One sample yielded the 14 T cell receptor beta chains listed below, sequenced in a study of human T cells and chemical hapten exposure. TCRdb used MiXCR to reprocess the RACE reads, holding one entry per CDR3 protein. Of 65,000 to 90,000 distinct CDR3 sequences in the sample, 6.5% to 8% are singletons; the top ten hold approximately 1.2%. The sample's time point: patch test 2, 6 weeks after DPC sensitization. Treatment noted: therapeutic diphenylcyclopropenone sensitization with weekly scalp DPC. Sample: whole blood, taken in connection with sensitization to the hapten diphenylcyclopropenone (DPC). These receptors were collected from a woman in her 30s with alopecia areata. Some clones in this sample may be carry-over from other donors' samples.

The sample holds many counts of this clonotype. The CDR3 DNA is TGCGCCAGCAGCCCCTGGGACGGTAACACTGAAGCTTTCTTT. It is translated as CASSPWDGNTEAFF. The chain has TRBV5-1 and TRBJ1-1; a weak D match, TRBD1 (5 bases). In germline, CDR1 is SGHRS, CDR2 YFSETQ. The CDR3 runs to 14 residues. With 4 bases removed from V and 2 bases from J, the gap between germline ends came to 12 bases.

This sequence joins TRBV5-6 and TRBJ2-7; tentatively, D is TRBD1 (6 bases). The germline CDR1 and CDR2 sequences are SGHDT and YYEEEE. V gave up 5 bases and J gave up 6 bases, with 9 bases separating them. This CDR3 region has 11 residues. CDR3 DNA: TGTGCCAGCAGTCACAGGGCCGAGCAGTACTTC. Residues: CASSHRAEQYF.

This clonotype appeared a few times. J is TRBJ2-7 and V is TRBV12-5; 7 bases agree with TRBD2. V lost 3 bases and J lost 2; bases outside the gene matches: 1. This CDR3 has 13 amino acids. Germline V gene lookup returns CDR1 LGHNT and CDR2 FRNRAP. CDR3 amino acids: CASGFGGTYEQYF. The CDR3 DNA sequence: TGTGCTAGTGGTTTCGGGGGGACCTACGAGCAGTACTTC.

This clonotype was seen many times. The chain combines TRBV18 with TRBJ2-1; TRBD1 agrees at 9 bases. The J segment lost 8 bases and the V segment lost 3 bases, leaving 8 bases of the junction unmatched. This CDR3 has 15 amino acids. Per germline, CDR1 KGHSH and CDR2 LQKENI. CDR3 residues: CASSPGQGPTDEQFF. Here the CDR3 DNA reads TGTGCCAGCTCACCCGGACAGGGGCCCACCGATGAGCAGTTCTTC.

This clonotype was recorded many times. CDR3 sequence: CAWSVQPYHTF. CDR3 nucleotides: TGTGCCTGGAGTGTACAACCCTACCACACCTTC. The rearrangement links TRBV30 to TRBJ1-2; unclear D gene. Germline lookup yields CDR1 GTSNPN and CDR2 SVGIG (reference sequence). V was trimmed by 0 bases and J by 12 bases, leaving 11 bases between them. The CDR3 totals 11 residues.

In its sample, this clonotype was seen many times. The chain has TRBV3-1 and TRBJ2-3, with D tentatively TRBD1 or TRBD2 (6 bases each). V was pared by 0 bases and J by 0 bases, with 16 bases between. This CDR3 spans 18 amino acids. Germline V CDR1 and CDR2: LGHDT, YNNKEL (reference sequence). The CDR3 reads CASSQDLFGGPSTDTQYF. CDR3 nucleotides: TGTGCCAGCAGCCAAGACCTTTTCGGGGGCCCAAGCACAGATACGCAGTATTTT.

This clonotype was counted a few times. The rearrangement links TRBV5-1 to TRBJ1-5, with D maybe TRBD1 (6 bases). Per the germline V gene, CDR1 is SGHRS and CDR2 is YFSETQ. This CDR3 has 16 residues. V lost 0 bases, J lost 4 bases, and 14 bases lay in between. The chain's CDR3 is CASSLAGGQGNQPQHF. The CDR3 nucleotides read TGCGCCAGCAGCTTGGCCGGGGGTCAGGGGAATCAGCCCCAGCATTTT. The full variable domain, its missing parts supplied by reference TRBV5-1 and TRBJ1-5, is KAGVTQTPRYLIKTRGQQVTLSCSPISGHRSVSWYQQTPGQGLQFLFEYFSETQRNKGNFPGRFSGRQFSNSRSEMNVSTLELGDSALYLCASSLAGGQGNQPQHFGDGTRLSIL.

This clonotype was seen many times. This chain joins TRBV7-9 and TRBJ1-4, with 9 bases that match TRBD1. CDR1 and CDR2 (germline): SEHNR, FQNEAQ (reference sequence). Trimming cost V 5 bases and J 3 bases; bases outside gene matches: 4. The CDR3 totals 15 residues. The CDR3 spells CASSQDRGANEKLFF. CDR3 nucleotide sequence: TGTGCCAGCAGCCAGGACAGGGGAGCTAATGAAAAACTGTTTTTT.

This chain joins TRBV11-2 and TRBJ2-2; the D gene is possibly TRBD2 (6 bases). Germline V gene lookup returns CDR1 SGHAT and CDR2 FQNNGV. The CDR3 sequence is 17 residues long. V was pared by 1 base and J by 1 base, with 13 bases between. The CDR3 spells CASSLGGEDLNTGELFF. DNA for the CDR3: TGTGCCAGCAGCTTAGGGGGGGAAGACTTGAACACCGGGGAGCTGTTTTTT.

V gene TRBV9 combines with J gene TRBJ1-1; possible D gene TRBD1, 5 bases. This CDR3 has 15 amino acids. CDR1 SGDLS and CDR2 YYNGEE come from the germline V gene. The V end lost 3 bases, the J end lost 7 bases, and 19 bases lay between the germline ends. CDR3 residues: CASSAWGLTYGEAFF. The CDR3 nucleotides read TGTGCCAGCAGCGCCTGGGGCCTAACATATGGTGAAGCTTTCTTT.

This chain connects TRBV20-1 to TRBJ1-1; D is ambiguous. V lost 0 bases and J lost 1, with 9 bases in between. This CDR3 comprises 14 residues. Germline V CDR1 and CDR2: DFQATT, SNEGSKA (reference sequence). Written as DNA, the CDR3 is TGCAGTGCTAGAGATCCTCGCGAGAACACTGAAGCTTTCTTT. This codes for CSARDPRENTEAFF.

V usage is TRBV4-2 and J usage is TRBJ1-6; 7 nucleotides align to TRBD1. This CDR3 spans 18 amino acids. V gave up 3 bases and J gave up 7 bases; unmatched junction bases: 15. Germline-derived CDR1 and CDR2 are LGHNA and YNFKEQ. The CDR3 DNA is TGTGCCAGCAGCCAGAAACCTCATGGGACAGATTCGAATTCACCCCTCCACTTT. Amino acids: CASSQKPHGTDSNSPLHF.

The rearrangement joins TRBV29-1 to TRBJ2-1, with 9 bases fitting TRBD2. Germline V gene sequence: CDR1 SQVTM, CDR2 ANQGSEA. CDR3 length equals 16 residues. The J segment lost 3 bases and the V segment lost 2 bases, leaving 8 bases of the junction unmatched. For the CDR3, the DNA is TGCAGCGTTGAACCTCAGGGTAGCGGGGGCTACAATGAGCAGTTCTTC. This gives the protein CSVEPQGSGGYNEQFF.

Ten or more counts support this clonotype. The genes are TRBV5-1 and TRBJ2-5; weak D call: TRBD1 (6 bases). Germline assignment: CDR1 SGHRS and CDR2 YFSETQ. The ends were cut back, 1 base at V and 2 bases at J, with 9 bases in the middle. CDR3 length: 14 residues. The CDR3 region is CASSLRTAQETQYF. DNA for the CDR3: TGCGCCAGCAGCTTGAGGACAGCACAAGAGACCCAGTACTTC.